The T cell receptor beta chain under discussion was sequenced for a study of blood T cell repertoires in COVID-19. V shed 4 bases and J 4 bases; nucleotides not matched to a gene: 11. Germline V CDR1 and CDR2: MNHNS, SASEGT. The CDR3 contains 16 residues. Source study methods: Nucleated cell number was recorded as an estimate derived from reference gene primer amplification. Data came from immunoSEQ multiplex PCR; TCRdb stores just in-frame clones and leaves some out. The DNA gave D and trimming, while V, J and clone size come from that table. The table lists just over 300,000 clones, roughly 86% of them singletons, with approximately 1.8% in the top ten.

The sample was peripheral blood. The genes are TRBV6-1 and TRBJ1-2; the match to TRBD1 covers 8 bases. This clonotype was obtained from a woman younger than 45 with COVID-19, enrolled during active disease. DNA for the CDR3: TGTGCCAGCAGTGGACTAACGGCCGGACAGGGCTATGGCTACACCTTC. This sequence encodes CASSGLTAGQGYGYTF.